The 31 T cell receptor beta chains below come from one sample, sequenced in a study of tumor-infiltrating lymphocytes in glioblastoma multiforme listed by TCRdb under 2017. The sample was run on an Illumina HiSeq 2500. TCRB libraries were constructed from RNA through three rounds of nested multiplex PCR following a modified ARM-PCR protocol with multiple V-beta primers and a C-beta primer. The public reads were reanalyzed by TCRdb: fastp trimming at Q25, MiXCR alignment, in-frame beta chains only. Every entry covers one CDR3 protein and lists the most common genes and DNA from its rows. The sample yields 20,000 or so distinct CDR3 sequences; approximately 70% were counted once. Around 19% of the sample is held by the ten biggest clonotypes. The sequenced sample consisted of peripheral blood. Receptors were obtained from a male donor with glioblastoma.

In this sample, this clonotype turned up a few times. The chain employs TRBV7-9 and TRBJ1-1; TRBD1 matches 7 bases. The junction had 12 bases not matched to a gene; V was cut back by 5 bases and J by 0 bases. CDR3 size: 17 residues. Germline V gene data show CDR1 as SEHNR and CDR2 as FQNEAQ (reference sequence). The CDR3 sequence: CASSPSTGTLMNTEAFF. DNA for the CDR3: TGTGCCAGCAGCCCTTCGACAGGGACTCTGATGAACACTGAAGCTTTCTTT.

The chain recombines TRBV4-2 with TRBJ2-3; 9 bases match TRBD2. Unmatched junction bases numbered 7, after V lost 0 bases and J lost 3 bases. CDR1 and CDR2 from the germline V gene are LGHNA and YNFKEQ. The CDR3 is made up of 17 amino acids. The CDR3 is CASSQDQAGGPTDTQYF. CDR3 DNA sequence: TGTGCCAGCAGCCAAGATCAAGCGGGAGGACCTACAGATACGCAGTATTTT.

This clonotype was detected many times. A much more abundant neighbour one base away suggests this may be a read error. The chain combines TRBV11-1 with TRBJ2-1; TRBD2 matches at 10 bases. This CDR3 is built from 17 residues. Per the germline V gene, CDR1 is SGHAT and CDR2 is FQDESV (reference sequence). CDR3 in DNA: TGTGCCGGCAGCTCTGTTGCGGCTAGCGGGAGCAGTAATGAGCAGTTCTTC. This gives the protein CAGSSVAASGSSNEQFF.

This clonotype was observed at least ten times. The chain recombines TRBV5-5 with TRBJ2-3; D possibly corresponds to TRBD2 (5 bases). Germline V CDR1 and CDR2: SGHKS, YYEKEE (reference sequence). Trimming pared 4 bases from V and 2 bases from J, leaving 17 bases between. The CDR3 totals 16 residues. CDR3 residues: CASSARFAGFTDTQYF. CDR3 nucleotide sequence: TGTGCCAGCAGCGCCCGCTTTGCGGGCTTCACAGATACGCAGTATTTT.

This clonotype was detected ten times or more. The rearrangement joins TRBV4-1 to TRBJ2-2, with D possibly TRBD2 on 7 matching bases. Germline-derived CDR1 and CDR2 are MGHRA and YSYEKL. The CDR3 extends over 14 amino acids. Trimming stripped 1 base from V and 6 bases from J, with 9 bases between. The CDR3 coding sequence is TGCGCCAGCAGCCAAGGGGGGGGGCCCGGGGAGCTGTTTTTT. It codes for CASSQGGGPGELFF.

The rearrangement links TRBV20-1 to TRBJ2-3; 7 bases match TRBD2. The J segment lost 2 bases and the V segment lost 8 bases, leaving 10 bases of the junction unmatched. The germline V gene encodes CDR1 DFQATT and CDR2 SNEGSKA (reference sequence). The CDR3 sequence is 14 residues long. Here the CDR3 reads CSSQVAGFTDTQYF. The DNA of the CDR3 is TGCAGTTCCCAGGTAGCGGGCTTCACAGATACGCAGTATTTT.

The gene calls are TRBV6-1 and TRBJ2-5; 8 nucleotides match TRBD2. The ends lost 2 bases at V and 1 base at J; junction bases unmatched: 3. Germline assignment: CDR1 MNHNS and CDR2 SASEGT. The CDR3 runs 15 residues. CDR3 amino acids: CASSESGGGQETQYF. In DNA, the CDR3 is TGTGCCAGCAGTGAAAGCGGGGGCGGCCAAGAGACCCAGTACTTC.

This clonotype was counted at least ten times. The CDR3 protein is CASSLGLVSIEQYF. CDR3 in DNA: TGCGCCAGCAGCTTGGGACTAGTTAGCATCGAGCAGTACTTC. The V gene is TRBV5-1, the J gene TRBJ2-7; perhaps TRBD2 as D (6 bases). Per the germline V gene, CDR1 is SGHRS and CDR2 is YFSETQ. CDR3 length: 14 residues. Trimming shortened V by 0 bases and J by 6 bases, and 13 bases separated the two germline ends.

Turning to this clonotype: This CDR3 fails to terminate in the conserved phenylalanine or tryptophan, so it likely reflects a read error. J is TRBJ2-1 and V is TRBV20-1; TRBD1 matches 10 bases. Trimming took 4 bases from V and 10 from J; bases not matched to a gene: 10. Germline loops: CDR1 DFQATT, CDR2 SNEGSKA (reference sequence). CDR3 length: 14 amino acids. The CDR3 nucleotides read TGCAGTGCTACTGATGGGACAGGGGCGGGGGAGCAGTTCCTC. Translation gives CSATDGTGAGEQFL.

The rearrangement links TRBV4-1 to TRBJ1-4, with 9 bases identical to TRBD1. Trimming at V came to 1 base and at J to 6 bases, leaving 0 bases not matched to a gene. The CDR3 loop spans 14 amino acids. Germline CDR1 reads MGHRA; CDR2 reads YSYEKL. CDR3 coding DNA: TGCGCCAGCAGCCAAGGGACAGGGGATGAAAAACTGTTTTTT. Amino acids: CASSQGTGDEKLFF.

This sequence joins TRBV11-3 and TRBJ1-2; unclear D gene. The germline CDR1 and CDR2 sequences are SGHNT and YENEEA. This CDR3 has 13 residues. The V and J ends lost 5 bases and 7 bases respectively, with 14 bases between them. CDR3 sequence (DNA): TGTGCCAGCAGCCCCGGGGATGTCGGTGGCTACACCTTC. The encoded protein is CASSPGDVGGYTF.

A remark on this clonotype: A read error is likely, as this CDR3 ends without the conserved phenylalanine or tryptophan. This chain connects TRBV11-1 to TRBJ2-1; D gene ambiguous. CDR1 and CDR2 from the germline V gene are SGHAT and FQDESV (reference sequence). V lost 1 base and J lost 5, with 9 bases in between. This CDR3 has 14 amino acids. This CDR3 is CASSLGVFNNEQFL. DNA of the CDR3: TGTGCCAGCAGCTTAGGAGTATTTAACAATGAGCAGTTCTTA.

As concerns this clonotype: At one end the junction does not follow the germline gene, possibly because of a read error. The genes are TRBV11-2 and TRBJ1-6; tentatively, D is TRBD1 (6 bases). CDR1 SGHAT and CDR2 FQNNGV come from the germline V gene. The CDR3 covers 15 residues. The CDR3 sequence: CVSSPLPRGDSPLRF. CDR3 DNA: TGTGTCAGCAGCCCCCTGCCCAGGGGCGATTCACCCCTCCGCTTT.

A word on this clonotype: This may be a read error: a much more frequent sequence differs by one nucleotide. The chain joins TRBV28 to TRBJ2-2; the D gene is possibly TRBD2 (6 bases). The length of the CDR3 is 16 residues. CDR1 is MDHEN and CDR2 is SYDVKM in the germline V gene. CDR3 nucleotides: TGTGCCAGCAGTTTATGGGACTACTCGGGGACCGGGAAGCTGTTTTTT. Amino acids: CASSLWDYSGTGKLFF.

As regards this clonotype: At one end the junction does not follow the germline gene, possibly because of a read error. This chain connects TRBV29-1 to TRBJ2-1; 8 bases fit TRBD2. Germline assignment: CDR1 SQVTM and CDR2 ANQGSEA. The CDR3 consists of 14 residues. This chain's CDR3 is CSPHISGTYNDQFF. CDR3 sequence (DNA): TGCAGCCCCCACATTAGCGGGACTTACAATGATCAGTTCTTC.

A remark on this clonotype: This could be a read error, since a much larger clone is one nucleotide away. V gene TRBV29-1 combines with J gene TRBJ2-1; a possible D gene is TRBD2 (5 bases). This CDR3 has 13 amino acids. The V end was cut by 4 bases, the J end by 7 bases, with 14 bases between. CDR1 and CDR2 from the germline V gene are SQVTM and ANQGSEA. In DNA form, the CDR3 reads TGCAGCGTTGTACTAGGGTCGGGGAATGAGCAGTTCTTC. Protein sequence: CSVVLGSGNEQFF.

This clonotype was picked up a small number of times. The chain uses TRBV20-1 and TRBJ2-1; 10 positions agree with TRBD2. This CDR3 has 14 amino acids. After removal of 6 bases from V and 3 bases from J, the junction contained 5 bases not matched to a gene. Germline CDR1 DFQATT, CDR2 SNEGSKA (reference sequence). CDR3 DNA sequence: TGCAGTGCCCCAGCGGGAGGGTTCTACAATGAGCAGTTCTTC. Translated: CSAPAGGFYNEQFF.

To note about this clonotype: This is likely a read error, given that the CDR3 carries no conserved phenylalanine or tryptophan at its end. The rearrangement uses TRBV11-2 and TRBJ2-5, with 7 bases lining up with TRBD1. Germline V gene data show CDR1 as SGHAT and CDR2 as FQNNGV. The CDR3 covers 16 residues. The CDR3 bases are TGTGTCAGCAACATACTCCGGGACAGTCTCAAAGAGACCCAGTACATC. Translation gives CVSNILRDSLKETQYI.

As for this clonotype: Because the CDR3 is missing its conserved closing phenylalanine or tryptophan, this is likely a read error. The J gene is TRBJ2-4, the V gene TRBV6-1; 11 nucleotides align to TRBD1. The CDR3 is 16 residues long. Germline CDR1 and CDR2: MNHNS and SASEGT. CDR3 sequence: CAISSGTGGVTNIQYL. The DNA of the CDR3 is TGCGCCATCAGCTCCGGGACAGGGGGTGTTACAAACATTCAGTACCTC.

This clonotype came up many times. The chain uses TRBV5-1 and TRBJ2-7, with a weak D call TRBD1 (6 bases). CDR3 size: 14 residues. V was clipped by 4 bases and J by 2 bases, with 13 bases between them. Germline lookup yields CDR1 SGHRS and CDR2 YFSETQ. CDR3 amino acids: CASSLRDTTYEQYF. The CDR3 DNA is TGCGCCAGCAGCCTCCGGGACACGACCTACGAGCAGTACTTC.

Of note for this clonotype: Compared with germline, one end of the junction differs, possibly owing to a read error. The chain has TRBV11-2 and TRBJ2-7; D unresolved. The CDR3 runs 11 residues. Germline loops: CDR1 SGHAT, CDR2 FQNNGV. The chain's CDR3 is CASSLDTEQYF. Here the CDR3 DNA reads TGTGCAAGCAGCTTAGACACAGAACAGTACTTC.

A few counts support this clonotype. This sequence joins TRBV11-2 and TRBJ1-1, with a weak D call TRBD1 (5 bases). Trimming removed 8 bases at V and 3 bases at J, with 16 bases between. Looked up from germline, CDR1 is SGHAT and CDR2 is FQNNGV. The CDR3 is 14 residues long. The CDR3 spells CASGQRGWDTEAFF. The CDR3 DNA follows: TGTGCCAGCGGACAACGAGGGTGGGACACTGAAGCTTTCTTT.

V usage is TRBV7-3 and J usage is TRBJ2-1; 9 bases fit TRBD2. Germline CDR1 reads SGHTA; CDR2 reads FQGTGA. With V trimmed by 2 bases and J by 4 bases, 6 bases remained unmatched. This CDR3 is built from 16 residues. The CDR3 loop reads CASSLEGTSRYNEQFF. The CDR3 nucleotides are TGTGCCAGCAGCTTAGAGGGGACTAGCAGATACAATGAGCAGTTCTTC.

The V call is TRBV4-3, the J call TRBJ2-1, with D unclear. Trimming shortened V by 1 base and J by 1 base, and 11 bases separated the two germline ends. The CDR3 covers 16 residues. Germline values: CDR1 LGHNA, CDR2 YSLEER. The CDR3 sequence: CASSQGLGGSYNEQFF. In nucleotides, the CDR3 is TGCGCCAGCAGCCAAGGGCTGGGTGGGTCCTACAATGAGCAGTTCTTC.

This chain joins TRBV11-2 and TRBJ1-3; the D gene is possibly TRBD1 (5 bases). The V gene lost 5 bases and the J gene lost 9 bases, with 14 bases spanning the gap. Germline CDR1 SGHAT, CDR2 FQNNGV. The CDR3 runs to 13 residues. Here the CDR3 reads CASSQGPVGTIYF. The DNA of the CDR3 is TGTGCCAGCAGCCAGGGCCCCGTAGGCACCATATATTTT.

About this clonotype itself: No conserved phenylalanine or tryptophan ends this CDR3, so it is likely a read error. The V and J genes are TRBV11-2 and TRBJ2-5; 9 positions agree with TRBD1. The junction had 12 bases not matched to a gene; V was cut back by 1 base and J by 6 bases. CDR1 and CDR2 from the germline V gene are SGHAT and FQNNGV. This CDR3 has 17 amino acids. The CDR3 nucleotides read TGTGCCAGCAGCTTAGGTTGGGACAGGGTCTCCGAGCAGACCCAGTACTCC. Translating gives CASSLGWDRVSEQTQYS.

On this clonotype itself: The CDR3 does not close with the conserved phenylalanine or tryptophan, likely indicating a read error. The CDR3 loop reads CASSDSPRETQYY. CDR3 coding DNA: TGTGCCAGCAGCGACAGCCCGCGTGAGACCCAGTACTAC. The rearrangement joins TRBV11-2 to TRBJ2-5, with D possibly matching TRBD1 (5 bases). This CDR3 contains 13 residues. The V end was cut by 5 bases, the J end by 5 bases, with 12 bases between. Germline CDR1 is SGHAT and CDR2 is FQNNGV.

The chain joins TRBV11-2 to TRBJ2-3; 9 nucleotides align to TRBD2. J lost 0 bases, V lost 0 bases, and 10 bases had no gene match. This CDR3 spans 19 amino acids. CDR1 is SGHAT, CDR2 FQNNGV, per germline. CDR3 nucleotides: TGTGCCAGCAGCTTAGATACGATAGCGGGGGACCATAGCACAGATACGCAGTATTTT. This translates into CASSLDTIAGDHSTDTQYF.

The chain has TRBV11-3 and TRBJ1-1, with D uncertain. Germline CDR1 and CDR2: SGHNT and YENEEA. V lost 5 bases to trimming and J lost 0 bases, with 13 bases between them. The CDR3 is made up of 15 amino acids. The CDR3 DNA reads TGTGCCAGCAGCGATAGGAAACGAATGAACACTGAAGCTTTCTTT. This sequence encodes CASSDRKRMNTEAFF.

In the case of this clonotype: Being one base from a much bigger clone, this may be a read error. J is TRBJ2-3 and V is TRBV6-4; the D gene is possibly TRBD1 (6 bases). There are 14 residues in the CDR3. Germline V gene data show CDR1 as MRHNA and CDR2 as SNTAGT. The DNA of the CDR3 is TGTGCCGGCAGTGCTTTACAGGGAACAGATACGCAGTATTTT. As protein: CAGSALQGTDTQYF.

The genes are TRBV11-3 and TRBJ2-1, with no clear D. The J call is uncertain, as TRBJ2-7 better fits the DNA end. Germline CDR1 and CDR2: SGHNT and YENEEA. This CDR3 has 13 residues. The CDR3 protein is CASSSWAVNEQYF. The CDR3 DNA sequence: TGTGCCAGCAGCTCCTGGGCAGTCAACGAGCAGTACTTC.